The entry below gives a single T cell receptor beta chain sequence along with its context. The data belong to a study of cytomegalovirus exposure and HLA in healthy donors. The CDR3 extends over 15 amino acids. V was clipped by 6 bases and J by 2 bases; unmatched bases: 8. Germline V gives CDR1 SGHAT, CDR2 FQNNGV. PCR was performed using 60 Vbeta and 13 Jbeta primers. Data came from immunoSEQ multiplex PCR; TCRdb stores just in-frame clones and leaves some out. The data contain 150,000 or so clones, more than 60% of them singletons. The origin of this receptor is a man aged 25 to 45 in good health and CMV-seropositive. V and J are TRBV11-2 and TRBJ2-3; TRBD2 agrees at 7 bases. Sequencing input: PBMCs. The CDR3 region has the DNA TGTGCCAGCAGAACCTGGGGGGGGATCACAGATACGCAGTATTTT. This translates into CASRTWGGITDTQYF.